This T cell receptor (beta chain) was recovered during a study of OX40 agonist ivuxolimab in advanced cancers. About the research overall: As their treatment, patients were administered ivuxolimab, an agonistic anti-OX40 (CD134) antibody.

Profiled with immunoSEQ multiplex PCR; TCRdb holds only in-frame clones, not every one. The sample holds tens of thousands of clones, roughly 92% seen once. The V segment lost 6 bases and the J segment 6 bases; nucleotides outside the gene matches: 6. Per the germline V gene, CDR1 is LNHDA and CDR2 is SQIVND (reference sequence). The CDR3 runs 14 residues. This chain links TRBV19 with TRBJ2-1; 9 bases agree with TRBD2. This sample comprised CD4+ or CD8+ T cells sorted from blood, obtained in a trial of the OX40 agonist ivuxolimab. This clonotype was obtained from an adult with an advanced solid tumor such as melanoma, head and neck, liver or kidney cancer. The CDR3 protein is CASRRGSGSNEQFF. In DNA form, the CDR3 reads TGTGCCAGTAGGAGGGGTAGCGGGAGCAATGAGCAGTTCTTC.